These 5 T cell receptor beta chains were all obtained from the same sample, sequenced in a study of T cell responses to AZD1222 COVID-19 vaccine. TCRdb's copy holds only in-frame clones and misses some; the assay was immunoSEQ multiplex PCR. The sample records about 140,000 clones, more than 80% being singletons. Sequenced material: peripheral blood, taken on day 0 of AZD1222 vaccination. These receptor sequences come from an adult in good health.

This chain uses TRBV11-2 with TRBJ2-7, with 10 bases aligning to TRBD2. The germline CDR1 and CDR2 sequences are SGHAT and FQNNGV. Trimming at V came to 1 base and at J to 6 bases, leaving 6 bases not matched to a gene. The length of the CDR3 is 15 residues. The DNA of the CDR3 is TGTGCCAGCAGCTTAGCCCCCGGACTAGCGGTCGAGCAGTACTTC. Protein product: CASSLAPGLAVEQYF. The complete variable domain, with remaining parts taken from reference TRBV11-2 and TRBJ2-7, reads EAGVAQSPRYKIIEKRQSVAFWCNPISGHATLYWYQQILGQGPKLLIQFQNNGVVDDSQLPKDRFSAERLKGVDSTLKIQPAKLEDSAVYLCASSLAPGLAVEQYFGPGTRLTVT.

The chain recombines TRBV30 with TRBJ2-2; D possibly matches TRBD1 or TRBD2 (5 bases each). The CDR3 totals 15 residues. With 2 bases removed from V and 3 bases from J, the gap between germline ends came to 13 bases. Germline assignment: CDR1 GTSNPN and CDR2 SVGIG (reference sequence). The CDR3 here is CAWSRLTGHTGELFF. In DNA, the CDR3 is TGTGCCTGGAGTCGACTAACAGGTCACACCGGGGAGCTGTTTTTT.

The V gene is TRBV18, the J gene TRBJ2-7; D is ambiguous. The CDR3 loop spans 13 amino acids. V lost 2 bases and J lost 1, with 6 bases in between. Germline V gives CDR1 KGHSH, CDR2 LQKENI. CDR3 in DNA: TGTGCCAGCTCACCAGGCCAATCCTACGAGCAGTACTTC. Residues: CASSPGQSYEQYF.

A word on this clone: The same CDR3 arises from other DNA sequences in this sample as well. The V gene is TRBV12-3 or TRBV12-4, the J gene TRBJ1-2, with 7 bases identical to TRBD1. CDR3 length: 13 amino acids. With 4 bases clipped from V and 5 bases from J, the junction kept 4 bases outside the gene matches. CDR3 loop: CASSSGTAYGYTF. CDR3 nucleotides: TGTGCCAGCAGTTCGGGGACAGCATATGGCTACACCTTC.

The V and J genes are TRBV14 and TRBJ2-3; D may be TRBD1 or TRBD2 (5 bases each). The CDR3 is 16 amino acids. The V gene's germline CDR1 is SGHDN and CDR2 FVKESK. V shed 1 base and J shed 1 base, with 12 bases lying between them. DNA for the CDR3: TGTGCCAGCAGCCAAGTTTTCGGGACGGGCACAGATACGCAGTATTTT. Its protein product is CASSQVFGTGTDTQYF.